This T cell receptor (beta chain) was found in a study of shared clonotypes between healthy human individuals. Study conclusions and caveats: Sampling involved blood alone; tissue repertoires likely differ. A limitation of the genetic and exposure-history diversity represented arose from few donors.

Note on this clone: The antigen remains unidentified.

The V end lost 5 bases, the J end lost 5 bases, and 12 bases lay between the germline ends. This CDR3 has 13 amino acids. Germline V gene sequence: CDR1 SGHVS, CDR2 FNYEAQ. The data were produced by immunoSEQ multiplex PCR, yet TCRdb's version contains in-frame clones alone and is incomplete. The sample carries more than 1.2 million clones, approximately 98.5% recorded once. This rearrangement joins TRBV7-6 to TRBJ1-2; perhaps TRBD1 as D (5 bases). This TCR was recovered from a man aged 25-45 years in good health. The sample was naive CD4+ T cells sorted from blood. Subset defined: CD45RA+ positively selected. CDR3 protein: CASSPDSGYGYTF. The CDR3, as DNA: TGTGCCAGCAGCCCAGACAGTGGGTATGGCTACACCTTC.